This entry lists 23 T cell receptor beta chains sequenced from one sample in a study of shared clonotypes between healthy human individuals (dated by TCRdb to about 2020). Receptor libraries were prepared by the immunoSEQ multiplex PCR assay. TCRdb re-hosts the immuneACCESS table, in-frame sequences only. Its copies lack some clones; in the studies checked, an unresolved V gene accounts for under half of them, and the cause for the rest is not known. This sample has about 870,000 clones in its table, and about 91% of those were observed once. The ten largest clones take up 20% to 30% of the sample. CD8 naive samples consisted of CD45RO-negative cells that were positively selected for CCR7, yielding a CD45RA+CCR7+ population without TemRA cells. Sequencing input: naive CD8+ T cells sorted from blood. Reading the label with the study, this specimen's cell subset or site is: CD45RA+CCR7+. All receptors come from a man aged 30 to 39 in good health.

CDR3 nucleotides: TGTGCCAGCAGCCCTCGGGCAGGGGGCGCGGTAGATACGCAGTATTTT. Amino acid sequence: CASSPRAGGAVDTQYF. This sequence joins TRBV11-2 and TRBJ2-3; TRBD1 agrees at 8 bases. With V trimmed by 5 bases and J by 5 bases, 12 bases remained unmatched. This CDR3 has 16 residues. CDR1 SGHAT and CDR2 FQNNGV come from the germline V gene.

This clone was recorded only once. The junction shows a germline mismatch at one end, possibly a read error. The chain has TRBV12-5 and TRBJ2-5; 8 bases are a match to TRBD2. Germline V CDR1 and CDR2: LGHNT, FRNRAP. The CDR3 runs to 17 residues. DNA of the CDR3: TGTGCTAGTGGCCGCGGGGCGGGAGGCACCTCACAAGAGACCCGGTACTTC. This encodes CASGRGAGGTSQETRYF.

The rearrangement joins TRBV27 to TRBJ1-5; D unclear. CDR1 and CDR2 (germline): MNHEY, SMNVEV (reference sequence). This CDR3 has 13 residues. V was cut by 2 bases and J by 11 bases, with 13 bases left in between. The CDR3 spells CASSLTPVRTQHF. The DNA of the CDR3 is TGTGCCAGCAGTTTAACCCCAGTGAGGACCCAGCATTTT.

The CDR3 region has the DNA TGTGCCAGTAGTGGGGACAGCTCCTACGAGCAGTACTTC. Translated: CASSGDSSYEQYF. The V and J genes are TRBV19 and TRBJ2-7; 7 positions match TRBD1. The length of the CDR3 is 13 residues. Germline CDR1 and CDR2: LNHDA and SQIVND (reference sequence). The V and J ends lost 5 bases and 0 bases, in that order; junction bases with no gene match: 1.

This clone was picked up a small number of times. V and J are TRBV27 and TRBJ1-1; TRBD1 aligns across 8 bases. The J segment lost 8 bases and the V segment lost 2 bases, leaving 4 bases of the junction unmatched. From germline, CDR1 is MNHEY and CDR2 SMNVEV (reference sequence). The CDR3 sequence is 13 residues long. The CDR3 DNA follows: TGTGCCAGCAGTTTAACGACAGGGGCGGAAGCTTTCTTT. Translating gives CASSLTTGAEAFF.

This rearrangement joins TRBV5-4 to TRBJ2-2; no clear D. The V end lost 4 bases, the J end lost 8 bases, and 9 bases lay between the germline ends. The V gene's germline CDR1 is SGHNT and CDR2 YYREEE (reference sequence). The length of the CDR3 is 12 residues. CDR3 nucleotide sequence: TGTGCCAGCAGCGGAGAAGCAGGGGAGCTGTTTTTT. Amino acid sequence: CASSGEAGELFF. The complete variable domain, with remaining parts taken from reference TRBV5-4 and TRBJ2-2, reads ETGVTQSPTHLIKTRGQQVTLRCSSQSGHNTVSWYQQALGQGPQFIFQYYREEENGRGNFPPRFSGLQFPNYSSELNVNALELDDSALYLCASSGEAGELFFGEGSRLTVL.

This chain links TRBV7-8 with TRBJ1-1; D call uncertain. The CDR3 sequence is 15 residues long. Deletions cut 4 bases from V and 1 base from J, with 13 bases between. The germline gives CDR1 SGHVS, CDR2 FQNEAQ. The CDR3 region has the DNA TGTGCCAGCAGCTCCCAGGCGGGAGAGAACACTGAAGCTTTCTTT. The encoded protein is CASSSQAGENTEAFF.

This clone occurred once. This chain uses TRBV7-9 with TRBJ1-1; 7 bases match TRBD1. The trim removed 1 base at V and 3 bases at J, leaving 2 bases unmatched. Germline V gene sequence: CDR1 SEHNR, CDR2 FQNEAQ (reference sequence). The CDR3 spans 14 residues. CDR3 in DNA: TGTGCCAGCAGCTTAGGTCAGGGGGACACTGAAGCTTTCTTT. Amino acids: CASSLGQGDTEAFF.

This sequence joins TRBV4-3 and TRBJ1-2; possibly TRBD1 for D (5 bases). This CDR3 comprises 14 residues. With 0 bases removed from V and 3 bases from J, the gap between germline ends came to 8 bases. From germline, CDR1 is LGHNA and CDR2 YSLEER. CDR3 DNA sequence: TGCGCCAGCAGCCAAGACTGGGACGACTATGGCTACACCTTC. It codes for CASSQDWDDYGYTF.

The chain is built from TRBV15 and TRBJ2-7; TRBD2 agrees at 7 bases. The CDR3 is made up of 14 amino acids. Germline CDR1 and CDR2: LNHNV and YYDKDF (reference sequence). V gave up 5 bases and J gave up 1 base; unmatched junction bases: 5. CDR3 amino acids: CATSSSGTSYEQYF. The CDR3 bases are TGTGCCACCAGCTCCAGCGGGACGTCCTACGAGCAGTACTTC.

V and J are TRBV21-1 and TRBJ2-6; TRBD2 is the table's D call, not checked against the DNA. TRBV21-1 is marked as a pseudogene. CDR3 length: 16 residues. Here the CDR3 DNA reads TGTGCCAGCAGTAGCAAACTGGCCGACTTTCCCAACGTCCTGACTTTC. Its translation: CASSSKLADFPNVLTF.

The chain couples TRBV11-2 to TRBJ2-2, with 7 bases matching TRBD1. Germline V lookup: CDR1 SGHAT, CDR2 FQNNGV. CDR3 length equals 16 residues. The V gene end was trimmed by 1 base and the J gene end by 6 bases; junction bases not matched to a gene: 8. The CDR3 sequence is CASSLVPDREAGELFF. The CDR3 DNA is TGTGCCAGCAGCTTAGTTCCCGACAGGGAAGCCGGGGAGCTGTTTTTT.

V gene TRBV6-1 combines with J gene TRBJ2-4; D perhaps matches TRBD1 (5 bases). Trimming removed 2 bases from V and 5 bases from J, with 10 bases in between. Germline V gene sequence: CDR1 MNHNS, CDR2 SASEGT. The CDR3 runs to 14 residues. CDR3 nucleotide sequence: TGTGCCAGCAGTGAACTTAGGGGCGAAAACATTCAGTACTTC. Translated: CASSELRGENIQYF.

The chain couples TRBV29-1 to TRBJ2-4, with D unclear. From germline, CDR1 is SQVTM and CDR2 ANQGSEA. CDR3 length: 14 amino acids. The V gene lost 3 bases and the J gene lost 0 bases, with 9 bases spanning the gap. CDR3 residues: CSVERVLAKNIQYF. The DNA for the CDR3 is TGCAGCGTTGAGAGAGTACTAGCCAAAAACATTCAGTACTTC.

The rearrangement links TRBV5-4 to TRBJ2-7; TRBD2 matches at 10 bases. This CDR3 is built from 13 residues. The V gene's germline CDR1 is SGHNT and CDR2 YYREEE (reference sequence). With V trimmed by 3 bases and J by 4 bases, 1 base remained unmatched. For the CDR3, the DNA is TGTGCCAGCAGCTGGACTAGCGGATACGAGCAGTACTTC. It encodes CASSWTSGYEQYF.

The rearrangement uses TRBV7-9 and TRBJ2-2; 7 positions match TRBD2. Germline CDR1 SEHNR, CDR2 FQNEAQ (reference sequence). V gave up 6 bases and J gave up 0 bases; unmatched junction bases: 7. The CDR3 length is 16 residues. CDR3 in amino acids: CASSKESGANTGELFF. The CDR3 nucleotides read TGTGCCAGCAGTAAGGAGAGCGGGGCGAACACCGGGGAGCTGTTTTTT.

The chain employs TRBV29-1 and TRBJ2-1; D ambiguous. CDR1 SQVTM and CDR2 ANQGSEA come from the germline V gene. Trimming left V 5 bases short and J 6 bases short, with 8 bases between. There are 11 residues in the CDR3. CDR3 sequence: CSVPWGNEQFF. The CDR3 nucleotides read TGCAGCGTTCCATGGGGCAATGAGCAGTTCTTC.

The CDR3 DNA reads TGTGCCAGCAGCCCAATGGGGAACGTATACGAGCAGTACTTC. The encoded protein is CASSPMGNVYEQYF. This chain uses TRBV5-4 with TRBJ2-7; D unclear. V lost 4 bases and J 4 bases, leaving 15 bases between the germline ends. Germline lookup yields CDR1 SGHNT and CDR2 YYREEE (reference sequence). The CDR3 spans 14 residues.

V and J are TRBV9 and TRBJ2-5; 10 positions match TRBD1. CDR1 is SGDLS, CDR2 YYNGEE, per germline. V was pared by 4 bases and J by 1 base, with 7 bases of the junction left unmatched. The CDR3 spans 16 residues. CDR3 nucleotides: TGTGCCAGCAGCTTTAGGGACAGGGGCAGCCAAGAGACCCAGTACTTC. It specifies CASSFRDRGSQETQYF.

This chain links TRBV4-1 with TRBJ2-3; 7 nucleotides align to TRBD2. This CDR3 spans 14 amino acids. V lost 1 base and J lost 4; bases outside the gene matches: 2. Germline lookup yields CDR1 MGHRA and CDR2 YSYEKL. CDR3 protein: CASSQAGGADTQYF. CDR3 in DNA: TGCGCCAGCAGCCAAGCGGGGGGAGCAGATACGCAGTATTTT.

The chain has TRBV18 and TRBJ1-4, with D perhaps matching TRBD1 (5 bases). Trimming took off 4 bases at V and 5 bases at J, with 11 bases between the two ends. This CDR3 has 14 residues. Germline V lookup: CDR1 KGHSH, CDR2 LQKENI. CDR3 DNA: TGTGCCAGCTCACAAGGGGCTGCGAATGAAAAACTGTTTTTT. Its translation: CASSQGAANEKLFF. Complete variable domain (other parts from reference TRBV18 and TRBJ1-4): NAGVMQNPRHLVRRRGQEARLRCSPMKGHSHVYWYRQLPEEGLKFMVYLQKENIIDESGMPKERFSAEFPKEGPSILRIQQVVRGDSAAYFCASSQGAANEKLFFGSGTQLSVL.

About this clone itself: Other DNA sequences within the sample encode an identical CDR3. J is TRBJ2-1 and V is TRBV4-1; maybe TRBD2 (6 bases). The CDR3 covers 14 residues. The V and J ends lost 3 bases and 8 bases respectively, with 14 bases between them. Germline V gene lookup returns CDR1 MGHRA and CDR2 YSYEKL. CDR3 DNA: TGCGCCAGCAGCCAGGGTTGGGGAGGCGATGAGCAGTTCTTC. Translated, it gives CASSQGWGGDEQFF.

Notes on this clone: A much larger clone is a single base away; this may be a read error. Additional DNA sequences in this sample encode the identical CDR3. The gene calls are TRBV7-9 and TRBJ1-5; D gene unclear. V gave up 1 base and J gave up 6 bases, with 4 bases separating them. This CDR3 spans 12 amino acids. Germline V gene lookup returns CDR1 SEHNR and CDR2 FQNEAQ (reference sequence). Here the CDR3 DNA reads TGTGCCAGCAGCTTAGGTTCTCAGCCCCAGCATTTT. Translation gives CASSLGSQPQHF.